These 3 T cell receptor beta chains were all obtained from the same sample, sequenced in a study of blood T cell repertoires in COVID-19 (dated by TCRdb to 2018 to 2020). The library was built by means of the immunoSEQ multiplex PCR assay. The clones in this table, taken by TCRdb from immuneACCESS, are in-frame only. Not every clone is retained; where verified, under half of the shortfall comes from an unresolved V gene, and the cause of the rest is unknown. The sample data list 100,000 to 150,000 clones, and roughly three quarters of these were observed just once. The ten largest clones represent 1.5% to 2% of the sample. Sequencing was carried out using peripheral blood. Every receptor here comes from a woman in her 70s with acute or convalescent COVID-19.

In its sample, this clone was seen once. This chain joins TRBV29-1 and TRBJ2-7, with D perhaps TRBD2 (5 bases). CDR1 and CDR2 (germline): SQVTM, ANQGSEA. Between the trimmed V and J ends, which lost 4 bases and 1 base, there was a span of 5 bases. The CDR3 sequence is 11 residues long. As DNA, the CDR3 is TGCAGCGTTGGGGAGTCCTACGAGCAGTACTTC. Translated: CSVGESYEQYF.

The chain links TRBV10-1 to TRBJ2-5; the D is unclear. Germline assignment: CDR1 WNHNN and CDR2 SYGVQD (reference sequence). The CDR3 sequence is 12 residues long. V gave up 7 bases and J gave up 5 bases, with 11 bases separating them. This CDR3 reads CASKRGQETQYF. The CDR3 DNA is TGCGCCAGCAAAAGAGGTCAGGAGACCCAGTACTTC.

The rearrangement links TRBV5-6 to TRBJ1-1, with TRBD1 identical over 7 bases. The CDR3 contains 12 residues. After removal of 3 bases from V and 8 bases from J, the junction contained 4 bases not matched to a gene. Germline assignment: CDR1 SGHDT and CDR2 YYEEEE. The CDR3 loop is CASSSSDREAFF. The CDR3 nucleotides read TGTGCCAGCAGCTCCTCGGACAGGGAAGCTTTCTTT.